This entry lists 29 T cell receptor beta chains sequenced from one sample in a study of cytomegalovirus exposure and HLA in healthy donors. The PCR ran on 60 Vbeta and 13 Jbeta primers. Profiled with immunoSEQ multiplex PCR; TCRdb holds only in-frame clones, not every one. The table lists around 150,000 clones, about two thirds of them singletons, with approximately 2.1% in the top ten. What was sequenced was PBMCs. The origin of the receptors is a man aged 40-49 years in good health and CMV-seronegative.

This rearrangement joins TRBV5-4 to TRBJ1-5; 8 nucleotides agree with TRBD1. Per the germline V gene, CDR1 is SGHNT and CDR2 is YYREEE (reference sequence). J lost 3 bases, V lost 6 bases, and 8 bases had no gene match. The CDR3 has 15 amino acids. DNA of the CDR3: TGTGCCAGCACTACCGGGACAGGTATCAATCAGCCCCAGCATTTT. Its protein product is CASTTGTGINQPQHF. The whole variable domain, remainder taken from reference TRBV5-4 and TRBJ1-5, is ETGVTQSPTHLIKTRGQQVTLRCSSQSGHNTVSWYQQALGQGPQFIFQYYREEENGRGNFPPRFSGLQFPNYSSELNVNALELDDSALYLCASTTGTGINQPQHFGDGTRLSIL.

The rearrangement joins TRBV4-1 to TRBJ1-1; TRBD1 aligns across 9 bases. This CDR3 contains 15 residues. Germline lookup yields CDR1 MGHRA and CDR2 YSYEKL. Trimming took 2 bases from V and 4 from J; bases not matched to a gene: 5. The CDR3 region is CASSQQPDRGTEAFF. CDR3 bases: TGCGCCAGCAGCCAACAGCCGGACAGGGGCACTGAAGCTTTCTTT.

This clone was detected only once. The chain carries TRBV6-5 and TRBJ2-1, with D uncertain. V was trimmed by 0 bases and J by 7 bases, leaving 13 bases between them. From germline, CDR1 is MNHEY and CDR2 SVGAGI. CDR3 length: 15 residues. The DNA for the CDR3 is TGTGCCAGCAGTTACTCCTCGATCCCCGGGAATGAGCAGTTCTTC. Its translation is CASSYSSIPGNEQFF.

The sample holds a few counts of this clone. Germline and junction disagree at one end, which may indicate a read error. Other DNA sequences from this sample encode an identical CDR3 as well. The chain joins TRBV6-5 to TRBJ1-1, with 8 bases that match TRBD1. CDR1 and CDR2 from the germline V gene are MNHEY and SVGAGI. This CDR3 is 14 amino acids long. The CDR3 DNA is TGTGCCAGCATTCCGGACAGGGATATCCTTGAAGCTTTCTTC. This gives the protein CASIPDRDILEAFF.

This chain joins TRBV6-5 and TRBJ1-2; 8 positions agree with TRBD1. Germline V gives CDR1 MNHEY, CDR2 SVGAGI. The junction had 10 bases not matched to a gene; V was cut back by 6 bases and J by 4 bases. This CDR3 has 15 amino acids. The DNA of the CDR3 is TGTGCCAGCAGAGGGACAGGTTCCCTTCTCTATGGCTACACCTTC. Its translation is CASRGTGSLLYGYTF.

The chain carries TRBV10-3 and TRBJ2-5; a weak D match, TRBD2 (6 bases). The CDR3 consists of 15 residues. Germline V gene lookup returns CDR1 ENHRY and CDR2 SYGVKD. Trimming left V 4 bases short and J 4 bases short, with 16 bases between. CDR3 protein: CAISAPGGAGETQYF. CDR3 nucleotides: TGTGCCATCAGTGCCCCGGGCGGGGCGGGAGAGACCCAGTACTTC.

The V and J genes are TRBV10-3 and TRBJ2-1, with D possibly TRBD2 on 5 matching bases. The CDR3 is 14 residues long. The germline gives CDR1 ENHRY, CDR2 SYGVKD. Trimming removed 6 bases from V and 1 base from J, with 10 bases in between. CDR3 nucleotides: TGTGCCATCAGGAGTAGCGATTCCTACAATGAGCAGTTCTTC. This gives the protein CAIRSSDSYNEQFF.

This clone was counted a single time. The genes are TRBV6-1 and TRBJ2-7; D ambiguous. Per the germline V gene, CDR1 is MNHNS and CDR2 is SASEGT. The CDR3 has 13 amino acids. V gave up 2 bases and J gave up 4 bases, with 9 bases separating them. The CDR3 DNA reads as TGTGCCAGCAGTGAAAACAGAAGGTACGAGCAGTACTTC. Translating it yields CASSENRRYEQYF.

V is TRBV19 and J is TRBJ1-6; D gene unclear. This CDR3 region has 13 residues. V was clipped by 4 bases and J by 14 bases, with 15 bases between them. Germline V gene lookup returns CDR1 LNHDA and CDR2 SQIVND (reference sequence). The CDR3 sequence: CASSRRGDWALHF. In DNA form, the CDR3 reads TGTGCCAGTAGTAGACGGGGAGATTGGGCCCTCCACTTT.

CDR3 nucleotides: TGCGCCAGCAGTCCAATAGCAGGGTTGACCTACAATGAGCAGTTCTTC. This sequence encodes CASSPIAGLTYNEQFF. The V and J genes are TRBV10-1 and TRBJ2-1, with D possibly being TRBD1 (5 bases). Trimming shortened V by 5 bases and J by 2 bases, and 16 bases separated the two germline ends. The CDR3 totals 16 residues. Germline CDR1 WNHNN, CDR2 SYGVQD (reference sequence).

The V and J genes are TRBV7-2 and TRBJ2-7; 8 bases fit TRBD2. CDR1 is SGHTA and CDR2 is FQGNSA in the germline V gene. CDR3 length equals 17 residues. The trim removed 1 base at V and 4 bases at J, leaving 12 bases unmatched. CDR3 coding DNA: TGTGCCAGCAGCTTAGAAGGGCCATCGAGCGGGGGTTACGAGCAGTACTTC. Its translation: CASSLEGPSSGGYEQYF.

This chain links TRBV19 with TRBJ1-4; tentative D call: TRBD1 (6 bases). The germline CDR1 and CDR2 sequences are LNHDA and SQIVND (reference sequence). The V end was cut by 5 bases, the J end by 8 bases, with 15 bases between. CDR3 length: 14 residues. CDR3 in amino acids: CASSQSTGGEKLFF. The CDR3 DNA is TGTGCCAGTAGTCAATCGACAGGTGGGGAAAAACTGTTTTTT.

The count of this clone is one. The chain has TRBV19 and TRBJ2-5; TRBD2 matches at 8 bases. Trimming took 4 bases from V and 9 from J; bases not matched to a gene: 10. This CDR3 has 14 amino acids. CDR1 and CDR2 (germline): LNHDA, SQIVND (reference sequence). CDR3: CASSRLLAAEAQYF. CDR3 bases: TGTGCCAGTAGTAGACTACTAGCGGCCGAGGCCCAGTACTTC.

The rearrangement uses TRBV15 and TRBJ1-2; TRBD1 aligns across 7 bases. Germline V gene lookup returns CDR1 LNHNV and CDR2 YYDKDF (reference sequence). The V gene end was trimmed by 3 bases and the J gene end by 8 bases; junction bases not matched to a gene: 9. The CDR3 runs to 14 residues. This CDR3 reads CATSSGQGVRGYTF. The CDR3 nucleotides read TGTGCCACCAGCAGCGGGCAGGGGGTTAGGGGCTACACCTTC.

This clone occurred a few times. The DNA for the CDR3 is TGTGCCAGCAGTTTGGGGCGCAGAGTGAACACTGAAGCTTTCTTT. This gives the protein CASSLGRRVNTEAFF. V usage is TRBV27 and J usage is TRBJ1-1; D might be TRBD1 (5 bases). Trimming removed 3 bases from V and 0 bases from J, with 11 bases in between. Germline V gene sequence: CDR1 MNHEY, CDR2 SMNVEV (reference sequence). This CDR3 spans 15 amino acids.

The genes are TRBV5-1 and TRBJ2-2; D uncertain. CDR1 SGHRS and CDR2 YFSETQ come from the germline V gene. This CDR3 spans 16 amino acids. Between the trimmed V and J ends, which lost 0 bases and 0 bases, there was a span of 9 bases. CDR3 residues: CASSLATVANTGELFF. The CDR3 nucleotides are TGCGCCAGCAGCTTGGCTACCGTCGCGAACACCGGGGAGCTGTTTTTT.

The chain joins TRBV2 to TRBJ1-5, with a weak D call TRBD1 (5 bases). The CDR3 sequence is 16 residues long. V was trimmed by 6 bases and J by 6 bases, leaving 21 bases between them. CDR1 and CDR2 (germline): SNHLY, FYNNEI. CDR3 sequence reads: CASSPRDPGHVQPQHF. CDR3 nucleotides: TGTGCCAGCAGCCCTAGAGATCCAGGGCATGTTCAGCCCCAGCATTTT. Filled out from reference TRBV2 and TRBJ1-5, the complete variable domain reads EPEVTQTPSHQVTQMGQEVILRCVPISNHLYFYWYRQILGQKVEFLVSFYNNEISEKSEIFDDQFSVERPDGSNFTLKIRSTKLEDSAMYFCASSPRDPGHVQPQHFGDGTRLSIL.

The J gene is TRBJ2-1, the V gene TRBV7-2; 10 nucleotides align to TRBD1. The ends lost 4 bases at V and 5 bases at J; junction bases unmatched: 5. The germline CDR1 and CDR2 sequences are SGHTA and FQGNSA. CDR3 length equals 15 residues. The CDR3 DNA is TGTGCCAGCAGCTACTCGACAGGGGGCAACAATGAGCAGTTCTTC. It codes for CASSYSTGGNNEQFF. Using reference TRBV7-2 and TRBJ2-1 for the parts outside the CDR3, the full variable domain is GAGVSQSPSNKVTEKGKDVELRCDPISGHTALYWYRQSLGQGLEFLIYFQGNSAPDKSGLPSDRFSAERTGGSVSTLTIQRTQQEDSAVYLCASSYSTGGNNEQFFGPGTRLTVL.

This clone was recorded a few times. CDR3 sequence: CASSPTGLAHQETQYF. The CDR3 DNA reads TGTGCCAGCAGCCCCACGGGACTAGCGCATCAAGAGACCCAGTACTTC. The V gene is TRBV9, the J gene TRBJ2-5; 10 bases agree with TRBD2. Trimming removed 4 bases from V and 2 bases from J; junction bases left unmatched: 8. The germline V gene encodes CDR1 SGDLS and CDR2 YYNGEE. The CDR3 totals 16 residues. The complete variable domain, with remaining parts taken from reference TRBV9 and TRBJ2-5, reads DSGVTQTPKHLITATGQRVTLRCSPRSGDLSVYWYQQSLDQGLQFLIQYYNGEERAKGNILERFSAQQFPDLHSELNLSSLELGDSALYFCASSPTGLAHQETQYFGPGTRLLVL.

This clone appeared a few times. The CDR3 spells CASSDSGTVYYGYTF. CDR3 sequence (DNA): TGTGCCAGCAGCGACTCCGGGACAGTTTACTATGGCTACACCTTC. The chain employs TRBV5-6 and TRBJ1-2, with 7 nucleotides matching TRBD1. CDR3 size: 15 residues. V lost 4 bases, J lost 3 bases, and 9 bases stayed unmatched. Germline CDR1 is SGHDT and CDR2 is YYEEEE.

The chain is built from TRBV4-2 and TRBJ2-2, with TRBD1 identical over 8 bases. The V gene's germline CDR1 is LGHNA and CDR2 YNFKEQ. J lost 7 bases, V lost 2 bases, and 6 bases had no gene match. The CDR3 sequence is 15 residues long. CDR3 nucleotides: TGTGCCAGCAGCCAATTACGGACAGGGATCGGGGAGCTGTTTTTT. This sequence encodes CASSQLRTGIGELFF.

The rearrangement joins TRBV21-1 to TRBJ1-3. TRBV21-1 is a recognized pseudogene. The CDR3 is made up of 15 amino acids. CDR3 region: CASSPRGDSGNTIYF. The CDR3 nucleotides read TGTGCCAGCAGCCCCCGGGGGGACTCTGGAAACACCATATATTTT.

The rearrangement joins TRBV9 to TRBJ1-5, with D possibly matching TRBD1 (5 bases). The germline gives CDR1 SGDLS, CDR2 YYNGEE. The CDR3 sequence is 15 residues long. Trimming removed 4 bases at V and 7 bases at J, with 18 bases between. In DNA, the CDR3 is TGTGCCAGCAGCCTCGGGAGGGGTGAAGGGCAGCCCCAGCATTTT. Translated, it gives CASSLGRGEGQPQHF.

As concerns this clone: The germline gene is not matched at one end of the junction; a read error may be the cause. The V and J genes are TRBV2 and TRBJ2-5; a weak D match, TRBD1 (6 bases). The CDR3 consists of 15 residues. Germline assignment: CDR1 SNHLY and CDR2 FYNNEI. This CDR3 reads CASREGTFHAETQYF. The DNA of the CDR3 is TGTGCCAGCAGGGAAGGGACATTCCACGCGGAGACCCAGTACTTC.

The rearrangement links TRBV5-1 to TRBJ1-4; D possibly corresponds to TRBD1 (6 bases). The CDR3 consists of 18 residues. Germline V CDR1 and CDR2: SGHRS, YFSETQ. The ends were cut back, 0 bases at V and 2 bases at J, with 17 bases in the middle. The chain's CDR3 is CASSLGTVRFSTNEKLFF. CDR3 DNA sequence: TGCGCCAGCAGCTTGGGGACAGTGCGGTTCTCGACTAATGAAAAACTGTTTTTT.

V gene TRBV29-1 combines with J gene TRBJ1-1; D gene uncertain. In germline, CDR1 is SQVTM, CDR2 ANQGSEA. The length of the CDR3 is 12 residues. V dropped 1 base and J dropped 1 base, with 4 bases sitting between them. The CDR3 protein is CSVEVQNTEAFF. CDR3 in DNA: TGCAGCGTTGAAGTACAGAACACTGAAGCTTTCTTT.

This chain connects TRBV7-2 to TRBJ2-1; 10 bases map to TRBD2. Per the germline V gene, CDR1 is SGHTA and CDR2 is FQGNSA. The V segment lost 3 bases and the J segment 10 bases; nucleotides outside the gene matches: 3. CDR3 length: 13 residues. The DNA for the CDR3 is TGTGCCAGCAGCTTTCAGCGGGAGGGCGAGCAGTTCTTC. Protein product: CASSFQREGEQFF.

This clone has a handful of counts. This CDR3 is CASSLAGATYEQYF. The CDR3, as DNA: TGTGCCAGCAGCCTGGCGGGAGCAACCTACGAGCAGTACTTC. The chain is built from TRBV27 and TRBJ2-7; TRBD2 agrees at 7 bases. Germline V gene sequence: CDR1 MNHEY, CDR2 SMNVEV (reference sequence). The ends lost 6 bases at V and 2 bases at J; junction bases unmatched: 7. The CDR3 totals 14 residues.

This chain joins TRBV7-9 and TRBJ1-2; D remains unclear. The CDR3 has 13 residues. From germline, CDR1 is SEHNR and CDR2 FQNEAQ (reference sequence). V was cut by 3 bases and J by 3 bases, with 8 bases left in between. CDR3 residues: CASSFGMDYGYTF. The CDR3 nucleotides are TGTGCCAGCAGCTTCGGGATGGACTATGGCTACACCTTC.